This T cell receptor beta chain is drawn from a study of shared clonotypes between healthy human individuals. The V gene's germline CDR1 is SQVTM and CDR2 ANQGSEA. Trimming took 7 bases from V and 9 from J, leaving 20 bases between them. The length of the CDR3 is 13 residues. The repertoire was sequenced with immunoSEQ multiplex PCR; TCRdb's copy has only in-frame clones and lacks some. This table holds 550,000 to 800,000 clones, under 80% found once. Specimen: memory CD4+ T cells sorted from blood. Subset reported: CD45RA-negative fraction. The clonotype comes from a young woman in good health. The V call is TRBV29-1, the J call TRBJ2-3; D may match TRBD1 or TRBD2 (5 bases each). In DNA, the CDR3 is TGCAGCGCCGAAGCCCTACCGGGGCCGACGCAGTATTTT. Protein sequence: CSAEALPGPTQYF.